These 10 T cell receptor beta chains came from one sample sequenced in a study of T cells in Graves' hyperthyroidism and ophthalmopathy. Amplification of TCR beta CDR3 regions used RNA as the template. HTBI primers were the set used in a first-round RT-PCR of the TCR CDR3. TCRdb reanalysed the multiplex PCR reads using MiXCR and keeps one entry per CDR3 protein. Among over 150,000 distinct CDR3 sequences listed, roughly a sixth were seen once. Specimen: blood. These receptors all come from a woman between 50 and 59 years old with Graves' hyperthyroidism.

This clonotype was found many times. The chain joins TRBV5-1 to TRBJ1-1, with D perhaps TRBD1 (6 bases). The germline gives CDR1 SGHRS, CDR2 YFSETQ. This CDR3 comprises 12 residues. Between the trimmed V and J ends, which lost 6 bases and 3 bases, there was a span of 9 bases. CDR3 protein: CASKGEYTEAFF. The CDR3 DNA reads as TGCGCCAGCAAGGGGGAGTACACTGAAGCTTTCTTT.

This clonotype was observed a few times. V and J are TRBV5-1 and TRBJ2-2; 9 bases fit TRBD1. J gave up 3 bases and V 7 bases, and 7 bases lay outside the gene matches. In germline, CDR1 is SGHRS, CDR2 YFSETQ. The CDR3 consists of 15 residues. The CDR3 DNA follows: TGCGCCAGCGCGGACAGGGGATCATACACCGGGGAGCTGTTTTTT. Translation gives CASADRGSYTGELFF.

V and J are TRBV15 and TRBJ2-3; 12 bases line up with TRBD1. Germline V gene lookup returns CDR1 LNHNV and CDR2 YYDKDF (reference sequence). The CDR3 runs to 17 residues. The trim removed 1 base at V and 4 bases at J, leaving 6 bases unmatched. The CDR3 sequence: CATSRGYRDRGPDTQYF. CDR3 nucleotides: TGTGCCACCAGCAGAGGCTACCGGGACAGGGGGCCAGATACGCAGTATTTT.

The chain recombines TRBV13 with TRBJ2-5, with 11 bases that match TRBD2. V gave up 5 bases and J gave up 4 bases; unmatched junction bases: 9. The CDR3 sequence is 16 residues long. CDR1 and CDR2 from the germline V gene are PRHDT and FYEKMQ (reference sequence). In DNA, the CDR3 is TGTGCCAGCAGCCGTAAAATACTAGCGGGAGTAGAGACCCAGTACTTC. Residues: CASSRKILAGVETQYF.

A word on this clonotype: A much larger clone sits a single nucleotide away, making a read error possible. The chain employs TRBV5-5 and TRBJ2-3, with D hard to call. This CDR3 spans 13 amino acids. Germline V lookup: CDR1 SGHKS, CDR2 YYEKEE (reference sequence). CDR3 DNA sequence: TGTGCCAGCATCTTGGTAGTGAGCGATACGCAGTATTTT. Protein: CASILVVSDTQYF.

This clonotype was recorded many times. The chain's CDR3 is CASSLDGIYEQYF. The CDR3 nucleotides are TGTGCCAGCAGCTTAGATGGCATTTACGAGCAGTACTTC. The chain employs TRBV7-8 and TRBJ2-7; D is uncertain. V was shortened by 1 base and J by 4 bases, with 8 bases between the two germline ends. The CDR3 loop spans 13 amino acids. Germline CDR1 and CDR2: SGHVS and FQNEAQ.

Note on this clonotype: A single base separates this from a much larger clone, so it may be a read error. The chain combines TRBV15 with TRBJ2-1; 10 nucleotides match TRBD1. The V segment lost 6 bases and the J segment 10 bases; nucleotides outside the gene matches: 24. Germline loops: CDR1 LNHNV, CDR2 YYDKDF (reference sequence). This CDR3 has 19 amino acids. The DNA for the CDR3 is TGTGCCACCAGAACCGGGACAGGGGTTTTTGGAGATTACAATGGAGAGCAGTTCTTC. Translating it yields CATRTGTGVFGDYNGEQFF.

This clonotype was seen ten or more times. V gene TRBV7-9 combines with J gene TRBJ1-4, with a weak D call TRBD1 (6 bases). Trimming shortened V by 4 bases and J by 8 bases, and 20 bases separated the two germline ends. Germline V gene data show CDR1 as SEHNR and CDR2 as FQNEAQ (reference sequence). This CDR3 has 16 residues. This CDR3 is CASSSPGTRPEEKLFF. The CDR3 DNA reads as TGTGCCAGCAGCTCGCCTGGGACAAGACCGGAGGAAAAACTGTTTTTT.

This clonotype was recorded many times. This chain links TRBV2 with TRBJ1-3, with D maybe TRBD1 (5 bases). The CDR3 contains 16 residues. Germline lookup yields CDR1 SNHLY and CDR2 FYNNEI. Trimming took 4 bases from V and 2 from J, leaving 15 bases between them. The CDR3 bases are TGTGCCAGCAGTGGGCTGACAGTATCGACTGGAAACACCATATATTTT. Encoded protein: CASSGLTVSTGNTIYF. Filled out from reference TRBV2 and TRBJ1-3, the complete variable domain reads EPEVTQTPSHQVTQMGQEVILRCVPISNHLYFYWYRQILGQKVEFLVSFYNNEISEKSEIFDDQFSVERPDGSNFTLKIRSTKLEDSAMYFCASSGLTVSTGNTIYFGEGSWLTVV.

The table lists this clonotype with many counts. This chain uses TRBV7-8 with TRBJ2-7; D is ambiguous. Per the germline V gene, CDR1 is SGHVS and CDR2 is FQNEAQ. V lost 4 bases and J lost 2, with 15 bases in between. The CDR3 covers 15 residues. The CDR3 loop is CASSSTSRPPYEQYF. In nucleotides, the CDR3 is TGTGCCAGCAGCTCCACCTCCAGGCCCCCCTACGAGCAGTACTTC.